These T cell receptor beta chains were read from a single sample in a study of blood T cells in healthy people across ages. TCRdb itself ran the 5' RACE reads through MiXCR, one entry per CDR3 protein. The data show about 1.1 million distinct CDR3 sequences, 35% to 45% seen once. Sequenced material: blood. Source of these receptors: a man between 18 and 29 years old in good health. Each CDR3 is given with its conserved first and last residue. Each record gives: J gene, D gene, clone size, CDR3 length, V gene, CDR3 protein, CDR3 DNA. A D gene is named only where the DNA matches it firmly. Some rows mark clone size as missing; the rest say once, few, many or name a class of expanded clone.

TRBJ2-1	TRBD2	-	16	TRBV7-2	CASSFPSGGNYNEQFF	TGTGCCAGCAGCTTCCCTAGCGGGGGGAACTACAATGAGCAGTTCTTC
TRBJ1-2	TRBD1	-	15	TRBV28	CASSLHTGQGGGYTF	TGTGCCAGCAGTTTGCATACCGGACAGGGTGGAGGCTACACCTTC
TRBJ1-1	-	-	13	TRBV5-1	CASSLDTNLGAFF	TGCGCCAGCAGCTTGGACACAAACCTCGGAGCTTTCTTT
TRBJ1-3	-	-	12	TRBV20-1	CSAAPQGNTIYF	TGCAGTGCTGCACCACAGGGAAACACCATATATTTT
TRBJ2-3	-	-	17	TRBV4-1	CASSPKRTGRRSDTQYF	TGCGCCAGCAGCCCAAAACGAACGGGACGCAGGTCAGATACGCAGTATTTT
TRBJ1-1	TRBD1	-	14	TRBV7-8	CASSLLDRDTEAFF	TGTGCCAGCAGCTTGCTAGACAGGGATACTGAAGCTTTCTTT
TRBJ2-1	-	many	17	TRBV20-1	CSAPIRGPSPLRYEQFF	TGCAGTGCCCCCATACGGGGGCCCTCTCCCCTCCGGTATGAGCAGTTCTTC
TRBJ2-3	TRBD1	-	15	TRBV7-9	CASSFRDSYTDTQYF	TGTGCCAGCAGCTTCCGGGACAGCTACACAGATACGCAGTATTTT
TRBJ1-2	-	-	14	TRBV28	CATGWGEEPYGYTF	TGTGCCACAGGGTGGGGGGAAGAACCCTATGGCTACACCTTC
TRBJ2-3	-	few	12	TRBV10-3	CAVGGATDTQYF	TGTGCCGTTGGGGGGGCCACAGATACGCAGTATTTT
TRBJ2-5	-	many	14	TRBV20-1	CSARQGTPQETQYF	TGCAGTGCTAGGCAGGGTACCCCCCAAGAGACCCAGTACTTC
TRBJ1-2	-	few	15	TRBV7-8	CASSLVRATNYGYTF	TGTGCCAGCAGCTTAGTCAGGGCCACAAACTATGGCTACACCTTC
TRBJ2-5	TRBD2	-	14	TRBV7-9	CASTPSGNQETQYF	TGTGCCAGCACCCCTAGCGGGAACCAAGAGACCCAGTACTTC
TRBJ2-1	TRBD2	-	15	TRBV14	CASSQGTSGGWEQFF	TGTGCCAGCAGCCAAGGGACTAGCGGGGGATGGGAGCAGTTCTTC
TRBJ2-1	TRBD2	-	15	TRBV7-2	CASSLERGEDNEQFF	TGTGCCAGCAGCTTAGAACGGGGGGAGGACAATGAGCAGTTCTTC
TRBJ1-5	-	-	14	TRBV20-1	CSTREGSGNQPQHF	TGCAGTACTAGAGAAGGGTCGGGCAATCAGCCCCAGCATTTT
TRBJ1-5	-	few	12	TRBV20-1	CSVGQGTQPQHF	TGCAGTGTGGGTCAGGGAACCCAGCCCCAGCATTTT
TRBJ1-2	-	-	13	TRBV27	CASSPFEAYGYTF	TGTGCCAGCAGTCCATTTGAGGCCTATGGCTACACCTTC
TRBJ2-3	TRBD2	few	15	TRBV28	CASSGERGGPDTQYF	TGTGCCAGCAGTGGCGAGCGGGGGGGCCCAGATACGCAGTATTTT
TRBJ2-3	TRBD1	-	17	TRBV3-1	CASSRTGDLSPSTGQYF	TGTGCCAGCAGCCGGACAGGGGACCTATCCCCGAGCACGGGCCAGTATTTT
TRBJ1-1	-	-	8	TRBV20-1	CSASAAFF	TGCAGTGCTAGCGCGGCTTTCTTT
TRBJ1-2	-	-	12	TRBV20-1	CSVSGTASSYTF	TGCAGTGTTTCCGGGACGGCCTCGAGCTACACCTTC
TRBJ2-1	TRBD1	-	14	TRBV6-2/TRBV6-3	CAGSSIRQGDEQFF	TGTGCCGGCAGTTCCATTAGACAGGGCGATGAGCAGTTCTTC
TRBJ2-7	-	-	12	TRBV2	CASSLEAYGQYF	TGTGCCAGTTCTCTGGAGGCCTACGGGCAGTACTTC
TRBJ2-4	-	many	14	TRBV12-3/TRBV12-4	CASSLTVAKNIQYF	TGTGCCAGCAGTTTAACGGTAGCCAAAAACATTCAGTACTTC
TRBJ1-2	-	few	14	TRBV29-1	CSVGHTGTRGGYTF	TGCAGCGTGGGCCATACAGGGACTCGAGGAGGCTACACCTTC
TRBJ2-7	-	-	12	TRBV7-2	CASSLMSYEQYF	TGTGCCAGCAGCCTGATGTCCTACGAGCAGTACTTC
TRBJ1-6	-	-	13	TRBV2	CASTGTSDSPLHF	TGTGCCAGCACCGGGACATCAGATTCACCCCTCCACTTT
TRBJ1-6	-	few	14	TRBV7-9	CASNQQGDNSPLHF	TGTGCCAGCAACCAACAGGGAGATAATTCACCCCTCCACTTT
TRBJ1-2	-	-	17	TRBV7-9	CASSSPQEGGFNYGYTF	TGTGCCAGCAGCTCCCCGCAGGAGGGGGGTTTCAATTATGGCTACACCTTC
TRBJ2-1	-	-	12	TRBV7-2	CASSPTSDEQFF	TGTGCCAGCAGCCCGACTAGTGATGAGCAGTTCTTC
TRBJ2-1	-	-	16	TRBV28	CASSYPQGGAYNEQFF	TGTGCCAGCAGTTACCCACAGGGTGGGGCCTACAATGAGCAGTTCTTC
TRBJ2-7	-	many	14	TRBV9	CASSPGGSSYEQYF	TGTGCCAGCAGTCCCGGGGGTAGCTCCTACGAGCAGTACTTC
TRBJ1-5	-	few	15	TRBV27	CASSFRGTGNQPQHF	TGTGCCAGCAGTTTTAGGGGAACAGGCAATCAGCCCCAGCATTTT
TRBJ1-1	-	-	14	TRBV12-5	CASGGGARDTEAFF	TGTGCTAGTGGAGGGGGGGCAAGGGACACTGAAGCTTTCTTT
TRBJ2-1	-	-	18	TRBV7-9	CASSLNSGVIGSYNEQFF	TGTGCCAGCAGCTTAAATTCGGGAGTAATAGGATCCTACAATGAGCAGTTCTTC
TRBJ2-6	TRBD1	-	16	TRBV4-3	CASSRDRATGANVLTF	TGCGCCAGCAGCAGAGACAGGGCTACTGGGGCCAACGTCCTGACTTTC
TRBJ1-2	TRBD1	-	16	TRBV3-1	CASSLYPGTENYGYTF	TGTGCCAGCAGCCTGTACCCGGGGACAGAAAACTATGGCTACACCTTC
TRBJ1-2	-	-	14	TRBV20-1	CSARDLNLNYGYTF	TGCAGTGCTAGAGATCTAAACCTAAACTATGGCTACACCTTC
TRBJ1-5	-	-	16	TRBV7-9	CASSLERGAYNQPQHF	TGTGCCAGCAGCTTAGAACGGGGGGCTTACAATCAGCCCCAGCATTTT
TRBJ2-3	-	-	13	TRBV21-1	CASSDRFSDTQYF	TGTGCCAGTTCTGACAGGTTCTCAGATACGCAGTATTTT
TRBJ1-1	TRBD1	few	15	TRBV20-1	CSARPVGQGVPEAFF	TGCAGTGCTAGGCCGGTGGGACAGGGGGTACCTGAAGCTTTCTTT
TRBJ1-1	-	once	15	TRBV20-1	CSARDAREGDTEAFF	TGCAGTGCTAGAGATGCCAGGGAGGGGGACACTGAAGCTTTCTTT
TRBJ2-2	TRBD2	once	15	TRBV7-8	CASRLSGENTGELFF	TGTGCCAGCAGACTTAGCGGGGAGAACACCGGGGAGCTGTTTTTT
TRBJ2-1	TRBD2	few	13	TRBV4-2	CASSQALAGGQFF	TGTGCCAGCAGCCAAGCACTAGCGGGGGGGCAGTTCTTC
TRBJ2-7	TRBD1	-	15	TRBV6-5	CASSKGQGVAYEQYF	TGTGCCAGCAGTAAGGGACAGGGGGTCGCCTACGAGCAGTACTTC
TRBJ1-2	TRBD1	few	18	TRBV7-9	CASSVTYLGQGTNYGYTF	TGTGCCAGCAGCGTTACATACCTAGGACAGGGGACTAACTATGGCTACACCTTC
TRBJ1-2	-	-	14	TRBV3-1	CASSQAGQRGGYTF	TGTGCCAGCAGCCAAGCGGGACAAAGGGGCGGCTACACCTTC
TRBJ1-6	-	-	14	TRBV4-1	CASSQDPYNSPLHF	TGCGCCAGCAGCCAAGACCCCTATAATTCACCCCTCCACTTT
TRBJ2-7	-	once	11	TRBV29-1	CSAGRGNEQYF	TGCAGCGCCGGCAGGGGCAATGAGCAGTACTTC
TRBJ1-2	-	-	14	TRBV11-2	CASSLSGLGEGYTF	TGTGCCAGCAGCCTCTCAGGGTTGGGTGAAGGCTACACCTTC
TRBJ2-2	TRBD2	-	20	TRBV7-8	CASSPGLAGGHSANTGELFF	TGTGCCAGCAGCCCCGGACTAGCGGGGGGGCATTCCGCGAACACCGGGGAGCTGTTTTTT
TRBJ2-7	TRBD1	few	12	TRBV27	CASRQGYNEQYF	TGTGCCAGTCGACAGGGCTACAATGAGCAGTACTTC